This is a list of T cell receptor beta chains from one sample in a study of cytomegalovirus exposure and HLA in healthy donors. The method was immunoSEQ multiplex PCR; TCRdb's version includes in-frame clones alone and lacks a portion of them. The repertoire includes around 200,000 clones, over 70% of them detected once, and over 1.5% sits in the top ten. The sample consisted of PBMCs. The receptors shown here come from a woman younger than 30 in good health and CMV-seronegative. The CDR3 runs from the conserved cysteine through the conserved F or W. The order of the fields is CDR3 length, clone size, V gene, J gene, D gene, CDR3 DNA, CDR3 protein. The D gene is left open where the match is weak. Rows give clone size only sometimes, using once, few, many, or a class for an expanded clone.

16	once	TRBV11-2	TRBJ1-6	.	TGTGCCAGCAGCTTACTTACCGGCAGGGTGGGATCACCCCTCCACTTT	CASSLLTGRVGSPLHF
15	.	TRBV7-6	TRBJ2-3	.	TGTGCCAGCAGCTTAGCGATTACAGTCCCAGATACGCAGTATTTT	CASSLAITVPDTQYF
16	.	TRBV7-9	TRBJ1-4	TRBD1	TGTGCCAGCAGCATAGGGGGCGCAGGGTCTAATGAAAAACTGTTTTTT	CASSIGGAGSNEKLFF
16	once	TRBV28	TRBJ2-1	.	TGTGCCAGCAGTCGACTTTTCGGGGGGCAGACCAATGAGCAGTTCTTC	CASSRLFGGQTNEQFF
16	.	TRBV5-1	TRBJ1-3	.	TGCGCCAGCAGCTTAGCAGGGAAGAGCTCTGGAAACACCATATATTTT	CASSLAGKSSGNTIYF
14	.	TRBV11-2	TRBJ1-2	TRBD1	TGTGCCAGCAGCTTGACAGGGGATGTCTATGGCTACACCTTC	CASSLTGDVYGYTF
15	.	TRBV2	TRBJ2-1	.	TGTGCCAGCAGTTTCGACACGAGCTCCTACAATGAGCAGTTCTTC	CASSFDTSSYNEQFF
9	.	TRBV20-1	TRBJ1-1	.	TGCAGTGCCAGGGATGAAGCTTTCTTT	CSARDEAFF
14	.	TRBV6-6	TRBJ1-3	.	TGTGCCAGCAGTCCGGACAGCAAAGGAAACACCATATATTTT	CASSPDSKGNTIYF
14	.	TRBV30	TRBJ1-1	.	TGTGCCTGGAGTTCAGGACAGTTGAACACTGAAGCTTTCTTT	CAWSSGQLNTEAFF
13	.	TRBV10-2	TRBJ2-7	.	TGCGCCAGCAGTCTCGCGCAGGGATATGAGCAGTACTTC	CASSLAQGYEQYF
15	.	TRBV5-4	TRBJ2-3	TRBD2	TGTGCCAGCAGCCCGGGACTAGCTTTTGGGGATACGCAGTATTTT	CASSPGLAFGDTQYF
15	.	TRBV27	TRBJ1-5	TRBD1	TGTGCCAGCAGCCAAGGACAGGGTCGCAATCAGCCCCAGCATTTT	CASSQGQGRNQPQHF
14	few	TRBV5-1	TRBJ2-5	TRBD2	TGCGCCAGCAGCTTGGCGGGAGGTGGGGAGACCCAGTACTTC	CASSLAGGGETQYF
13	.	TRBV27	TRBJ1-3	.	TGTGCCAGCCCCCCGGTATCTGGAAACACCATATATTTT	CASPPVSGNTIYF
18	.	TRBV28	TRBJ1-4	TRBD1	TGTGCCAGCAGTACCCATCCGGGACAGGGGGCCTTTTGGGAAAAACTGTTTTTT	CASSTHPGQGAFWEKLFF
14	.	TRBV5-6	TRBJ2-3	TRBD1	TGTGCCAGCAGCATACAGGGGTACTCAGATACGCAGTATTTT	CASSIQGYSDTQYF
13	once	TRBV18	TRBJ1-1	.	TGTGCCAGCTCATCGGGGATGATCACTGAAGCTTTCTTT	CASSSGMITEAFF
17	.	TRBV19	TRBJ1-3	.	TGTGCCAGTAGTTCGAGGACTGTTCCGAGCTCTGGAAACACCATATATTTT	CASSSRTVPSSGNTIYF
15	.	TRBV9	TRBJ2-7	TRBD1	TGTGCCAGCAGCGCGCTGGGACAGGGGGCGCGTGAGCAGTACTTC	CASSALGQGAREQYF
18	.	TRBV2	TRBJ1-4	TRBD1	TGTGCCAGCAGTGAGTCCCGGGACAGGGTGGCGGCTAATGAAAAACTGTTTTTT	CASSESRDRVAANEKLFF
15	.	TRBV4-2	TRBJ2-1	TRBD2	TGTGCCAGCAGCCAGGGGGGACTAGTAGTTCTTGAGCAGTTCTTC	CASSQGGLVVLEQFF